One and the same sample provided the 28 T cell receptor beta chains below, sequenced in a study of cytomegalovirus exposure and HLA in healthy donors. Use of 60 Vbeta and 13 Jbeta primers characterized the PCR. Produced via immunoSEQ multiplex PCR; TCRdb's table is partial and in-frame only. The table records roughly 120,000 clones, about 79% of them present only once. The sequencing sample was made of PBMCs. Source of these receptors: a man between 18 and 29 years old in good health and CMV-seronegative.

The chain is built from TRBV7-3 and TRBJ2-1; D may be TRBD2 (5 bases). Per germline, CDR1 SGHTA and CDR2 FQGTGA. The CDR3 has 12 residues. V was cut by 2 bases and J by 16 bases, with 15 bases left in between. This CDR3 reads CASSLPLEPLFF. CDR3 in DNA: TGTGCCAGCAGCTTACCACTAGAACCACTTTTCTTC.

The CDR3 DNA sequence: TGCAGCGTTGAAGGGGACATAAGCACAGATACGCAGTATTTT. Translating it yields CSVEGDISTDTQYF. The rearrangement uses TRBV29-1 and TRBJ2-3; D may be TRBD1 (6 bases). V lost 1 base, J lost 0 bases, and 8 bases lay in between. The CDR3 extends over 14 amino acids. Germline values: CDR1 SQVTM, CDR2 ANQGSEA.

The sample holds one count of this clone. The chain combines TRBV10-3 with TRBJ2-5; D uncertain. Germline V CDR1 and CDR2: ENHRY, SYGVKD. The CDR3 runs to 13 residues. V gave up 3 bases and J gave up 7 bases, with 12 bases separating them. CDR3 DNA: TGTGCCATCAGTGATGGTAGCTTGGGGACCCAGTACTTC. Encoded protein: CAISDGSLGTQYF.

V and J are TRBV5-1 and TRBJ2-4, with unresolved D. CDR3 size: 17 residues. Trimming took off 6 bases at V and 7 bases at J, with 26 bases between the two ends. Germline CDR1 is SGHRS and CDR2 is YFSETQ. As DNA, the CDR3 is TGCGCCAGCACCCTGTTTAGCTGGGTCAATAATTGGAACATTCAGTACTTC. It is translated as CASTLFSWVNNWNIQYF. The full variable domain, its missing parts supplied by reference TRBV5-1 and TRBJ2-4, is KAGVTQTPRYLIKTRGQQVTLSCSPISGHRSVSWYQQTPGQGLQFLFEYFSETQRNKGNFPGRFSGRQFSNSRSEMNVSTLELGDSALYLCASTLFSWVNNWNIQYFGAGTRLSVL.

The CDR3 loop reads CASRWTGALAGELFF. The DNA for the CDR3 is TGTGCCAGTAGATGGACAGGGGCCCTCGCCGGGGAGCTGTTTTTT. The rearrangement uses TRBV19 and TRBJ2-2; TRBD1 agrees at 9 bases. The CDR3 totals 15 residues. V lost 6 bases and J lost 6; bases outside the gene matches: 8. Germline V lookup: CDR1 LNHDA, CDR2 SQIVND (reference sequence).

This clone was observed once. J is TRBJ2-7 and V is TRBV5-8, with D possibly TRBD1 on 6 matching bases. In germline, CDR1 is SGHTS, CDR2 YDEGEE. V dropped 5 bases and J dropped 6 bases, with 21 bases sitting between them. The length of the CDR3 is 15 residues. CDR3 loop: CASRLTGHLRGEQYV. The CDR3 nucleotides are TGTGCCAGCAGATTAACTGGACATCTCAGGGGCGAGCAGTACGTC.

V is TRBV30 and J is TRBJ1-6, with a possible D match to TRBD1 (6 bases). The ends were cut back, 0 bases at V and 9 bases at J, with 24 bases in the middle. The CDR3 extends over 18 amino acids. Germline CDR1 GTSNPN, CDR2 SVGIG (reference sequence). The CDR3 DNA sequence: TGTGCCTGGAGTGTGAAAGGGACCCTTCTAGGGGGAAGTTCACCCCTCCACTTT. Its protein is CAWSVKGTLLGGSSPLHF.

The V and J genes are TRBV25-1 and TRBJ2-5; 7 nucleotides align to TRBD1. The CDR3 runs to 16 residues. The trim removed 0 bases at V and 2 bases at J, leaving 6 bases unmatched. Germline assignment: CDR1 MGHDK and CDR2 SYGVNS. The CDR3 sequence is CASSEYVGRGQETQYF. DNA for the CDR3: TGTGCCAGCAGTGAATATGTCGGCAGGGGGCAAGAGACCCAGTACTTC.

The genes are TRBV10-3 and TRBJ1-5; 7 bases line up with TRBD1. The J segment lost 5 bases and the V segment lost 5 bases, leaving 3 bases of the junction unmatched. The V gene's germline CDR1 is ENHRY and CDR2 SYGVKD. The CDR3 is 13 amino acids. The CDR3 here is CAISRDSYQPQHF. Written as DNA, the CDR3 is TGTGCCATCAGTCGGGACAGCTATCAGCCCCAGCATTTT.

CDR3 loop: CASSYSGQGGSPLHF. The CDR3 DNA is TGTGCCAGCAGTTACTCGGGACAGGGAGGATCACCCCTCCACTTT. The chain joins TRBV6-6 to TRBJ1-6; 9 bases agree with TRBD1. Germline CDR1 and CDR2: MNHNY and SVGAGI (reference sequence). V dropped 0 bases and J dropped 10; count of bases not matched to a gene: 4. The CDR3 runs to 15 residues.

This clone was seen a handful of times. The gene calls are TRBV2 and TRBJ2-7; TRBD1 matches 9 bases. The length of the CDR3 is 15 residues. Per the germline V gene, CDR1 is SNHLY and CDR2 is FYNNEI. V was pared by 7 bases and J by 4 bases, with 11 bases of the junction left unmatched. The CDR3 nucleotides are TGTGCCAGCATGGGGGACAGGGCGCAGGATTACGAGCAGTACTTC. This codes for CASMGDRAQDYEQYF.

This chain joins TRBV7-9 and TRBJ2-3; no firm D call. V shed 3 bases and J shed 0 bases, with 7 bases lying between them. The CDR3 has 14 amino acids. Germline CDR1 reads SEHNR; CDR2 reads FQNEAQ (reference sequence). The chain's CDR3 is CASSFSFSTDTQYF. For the CDR3, the DNA is TGTGCCAGCAGCTTTAGCTTCAGCACAGATACGCAGTATTTT.

The CDR3 here is CASSLQGANTGELFF. DNA for the CDR3: TGCGCCAGCAGCTTACAGGGGGCGAACACCGGGGAGCTGTTTTTT. This chain uses TRBV5-1 with TRBJ2-2; TRBD1 agrees at 8 bases. V trimming: 2 bases; J trimming: 0 bases; junction bases outside the gene matches: 0. The CDR3 runs 15 residues. Germline V CDR1 and CDR2: SGHRS, YFSETQ.

V and J are TRBV27 and TRBJ2-5; 11 bases align to TRBD2. Germline V gene lookup returns CDR1 MNHEY and CDR2 SMNVEV (reference sequence). V trimming: 9 bases; J trimming: 11 bases; junction bases outside the gene matches: 14. There are 14 residues in the CDR3. CDR3 amino acids: CASSPGLAAGEQYF. In DNA form, the CDR3 reads TGTGCCAGTAGCCCGGGACTAGCGGCCGGAGAGCAGTACTTC.

This clone was counted between two and nine times. J is TRBJ1-3 and V is TRBV30; D is unclear. CDR1 and CDR2 (germline): GTSNPN, SVGIG (reference sequence). The V and J ends lost 3 bases and 4 bases respectively, with 7 bases between them. The CDR3 consists of 12 residues. The CDR3 nucleotides read TGTGCCTGGAGGTCTATAGGAAACACCATATATTTT. It encodes CAWRSIGNTIYF.

The chain couples TRBV6-6 to TRBJ1-2; 8 positions match TRBD1. Germline V CDR1 and CDR2: MNHNY, SVGAGI (reference sequence). V was clipped by 7 bases and J by 8 bases; unmatched bases: 9. The CDR3 is made up of 13 amino acids. The DNA for the CDR3 is TGTGCCAGCACCCTGGTGACAGGGGCGGGCTACACCTTC. Encoded protein: CASTLVTGAGYTF.

The chain joins TRBV6-5 to TRBJ1-5; 7 bases are a match to TRBD1. Trimming took 3 bases from V and 7 from J; bases not matched to a gene: 3. Looked up from germline, CDR1 is MNHEY and CDR2 is SVGAGI. The CDR3 is 13 amino acids. The CDR3, as DNA: TGTGCCAGCAGTTATATGACAGGGCAGCCCCAGCATTTT. Protein sequence: CASSYMTGQPQHF.

About this clone itself: The sample holds other DNA sequences that translate to the same CDR3. V and J are TRBV7-8 and TRBJ2-1, with 11 bases that match TRBD2. Germline trimming cut 6 bases from V and 4 bases from J; bases unmatched to any gene: 8. CDR3 size: 16 residues. Germline assignment: CDR1 SGHVS and CDR2 FQNEAQ. In DNA form, the CDR3 reads TGTGCCAGCAGGTCCACTAGCGGGAGCTCTTACAATGAGCAGTTCTTC. This gives the protein CASRSTSGSSYNEQFF.

V usage is TRBV7-8 and J usage is TRBJ1-1; perhaps TRBD1 as D (5 bases). Germline CDR1 reads SGHVS; CDR2 reads FQNEAQ. The CDR3 extends over 19 amino acids. Trimming removed 5 bases at V and 0 bases at J, with 25 bases between. The CDR3 region has the DNA TGTGCCAGCAGCCCGAGCTTTGGGTCGGGAGGGGCGATGAACACTGAAGCTTTCTTT. Amino acids: CASSPSFGSGGAMNTEAFF.

The CDR3 reads CASSPLLAGGLRDTQYF. Written as DNA, the CDR3 is TGTGCCAGCTCACCACTCCTAGCGGGAGGGCTTAGAGATACGCAGTATTTT. This chain connects TRBV18 to TRBJ2-3, with 12 bases that match TRBD2. The trim removed 1 base at V and 5 bases at J, leaving 7 bases unmatched. Germline loops: CDR1 KGHSH, CDR2 LQKENI. CDR3 size: 17 residues. The full variable domain, completed using reference TRBV18 and TRBJ2-3, is NAGVMQNPRHLVRRRGQEARLRCSPMKGHSHVYWYRQLPEEGLKFMVYLQKENIIDESGMPKERFSAEFPKEGPSILRIQQVVRGDSAAYFCASSPLLAGGLRDTQYFGPGTRLTVL.

The table lists this clone with a count of one. CDR3 sequence (DNA): TGTGCCAGCCTCAAGTCAGAGGCAGACACTGAAGCTTTCTTT. Translation gives CASLKSEADTEAFF. The genes are TRBV21-1 and TRBJ1-1. TRBV21-1 is described as a pseudogene. The CDR3 has 14 residues.

The chain's CDR3 is CASSTFDRGGNSPLHF. The CDR3, as DNA: TGTGCCAGTAGTACCTTTGACAGGGGCGGAAATTCACCCCTCCACTTT. The chain is built from TRBV19 and TRBJ1-6; 8 nucleotides align to TRBD1. V gave up 4 bases and J gave up 7 bases; unmatched junction bases: 9. This CDR3 comprises 16 residues. Germline-derived CDR1 and CDR2 are LNHDA and SQIVND (reference sequence). The full variable domain, its missing parts supplied by reference TRBV19 and TRBJ1-6, is DGGITQSPKYLFRKEGQNVTLSCEQNLNHDAMYWYRQDPGQGLRLIYYSQIVNDFQKGDIAEGYSVSREKKESFPLTVTSAQKNPTAFYLCASSTFDRGGNSPLHFGNGTRLTVT.

V and J are TRBV18 and TRBJ2-7; no definite D call. CDR1 and CDR2 from the germline V gene are KGHSH and LQKENI. The CDR3 extends over 14 amino acids. V lost 0 bases and J 6 bases, leaving 12 bases between the germline ends. DNA of the CDR3: TGTGCCAGCTCACCACCATCGATCTACGGCGAGCAGTACTTC. This translates into CASSPPSIYGEQYF.

This rearrangement joins TRBV2 to TRBJ2-5, with 7 nucleotides matching TRBD1. There are 16 residues in the CDR3. CDR1 is SNHLY, CDR2 FYNNEI, per germline. The trim removed 6 bases at V and 4 bases at J, leaving 14 bases unmatched. The CDR3, as DNA: TGTGCCAGCAGCGACGAGCGGCGAACAGGGGCAGAGACCCAGTACTTC. Translated, it gives CASSDERRTGAETQYF.

The chain carries TRBV2 and TRBJ2-1; possibly TRBD2 for D (6 bases). The CDR3 length is 13 residues. With 8 bases removed from V and 7 bases from J, the gap between germline ends came to 15 bases. Germline assignment: CDR1 SNHLY and CDR2 FYNNEI. This CDR3 is CASVWDSGNEQFF. The DNA for the CDR3 is TGTGCCAGCGTATGGGACTCTGGAAATGAGCAGTTCTTC.

This clone has just one count. The chain has TRBV11-3 and TRBJ2-1; 12 bases agree with TRBD2. The CDR3 loop spans 20 amino acids. Germline V CDR1 and CDR2: SGHNT, YENEEA. V shed 0 bases and J 2 bases; nucleotides not matched to a gene: 11. The CDR3 protein is CASSLDGRLAGEGTYNEQFF. The CDR3 nucleotides are TGTGCCAGCAGCTTAGATGGTAGACTAGCGGGAGAGGGGACCTACAATGAGCAGTTCTTC.

V usage is TRBV7-9 and J usage is TRBJ2-7; 11 nucleotides line up with TRBD2. V was clipped by 0 bases and J by 2 bases; unmatched bases: 3. The CDR3 has 16 amino acids. CDR1 is SEHNR, CDR2 FQNEAQ, per germline (reference sequence). CDR3 bases: TGTGCCAGCAGCTTAGCCGGGACTAGCGGCGCCTACGAGCAGTACTTC. This gives the protein CASSLAGTSGAYEQYF.

This chain links TRBV19 with TRBJ2-2; a weak D match, TRBD1 (5 bases). There are 14 residues in the CDR3. V lost 9 bases, J lost 1 base, and 12 bases lay in between. Germline V lookup: CDR1 LNHDA, CDR2 SQIVND (reference sequence). The CDR3 DNA follows: TGTGCCAGCCAGAGACAGAAGAACACCGGGGAGCTGTTTTTT. Its translation is CASQRQKNTGELFF.